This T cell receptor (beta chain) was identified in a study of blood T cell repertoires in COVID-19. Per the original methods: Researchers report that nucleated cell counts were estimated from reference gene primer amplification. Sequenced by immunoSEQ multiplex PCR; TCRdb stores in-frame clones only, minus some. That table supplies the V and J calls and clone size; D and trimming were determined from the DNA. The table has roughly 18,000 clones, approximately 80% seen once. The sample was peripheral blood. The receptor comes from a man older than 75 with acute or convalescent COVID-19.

This CDR3 is CASSSGQQEAAFF. DNA of the CDR3: TGTGCCAGCTCATCGGGACAGCAAGAGGCGGCTTTCTTT. The rearrangement uses TRBV18 and TRBJ1-1; 7 bases line up with TRBD1. Germline CDR1 reads KGHSH; CDR2 reads LQKENI. J gave up 11 bases and V 5 bases, and 11 bases lay outside the gene matches. The CDR3 contains 13 residues.